The 11 T cell receptor beta chains given below trace back to one sample, sequenced in a study of T cell repertoires in cytomegalovirus infection. From the reads, TCRdb called clonotypes with MiXCR, one entry per CDR3 protein. This sample has some 600,000 distinct CDR3 sequences, with around 24% found just once. Sample: CD8+ T cells from PBMCs. The source is a human donor in good health (CMV status not recorded). Some clones in this sample may be carry-over from other donors' samples.

This rearrangement joins TRBV27 to TRBJ2-7, with 9 bases lining up with TRBD1. CDR1 is MNHEY and CDR2 is SMNVEV in the germline V gene (reference sequence). CDR3 size: 16 residues. Unmatched junction bases numbered 10, after V lost 5 bases and J lost 2 bases. The CDR3 loop is CASSPRDRDPPYEQYF. CDR3 bases: TGTGCCAGCAGTCCCCGGGACAGGGATCCCCCCTACGAGCAGTACTTC.

This clonotype was recorded many times. V gene TRBV7-2 combines with J gene TRBJ2-1; TRBD1 matches at 7 bases. CDR1 is SGHTA and CDR2 is FQGNSA in the germline V gene. This CDR3 comprises 17 residues. V trimming: 5 bases; J trimming: 0 bases; junction bases outside the gene matches: 10. The CDR3 loop is CASSTGTALSSYNEQFF. In nucleotides, the CDR3 is TGTGCCAGCAGCACCGGGACAGCCTTAAGCTCCTACAATGAGCAGTTCTTC.

The chain links TRBV2 to TRBJ2-1; the D gene is possibly TRBD2 (5 bases). The CDR3 is 10 residues long. CDR1 and CDR2 from the germline V gene are SNHLY and FYNNEI. V was cut by 7 bases and J by 10 bases, with 8 bases left in between. CDR3 in DNA: TGTGCCAGCATTGGACTGGAGCAGTTCTTC. Its translation: CASIGLEQFF.

The table lists this clonotype with many counts. This sequence joins TRBV7-8 and TRBJ2-2; 9 bases map to TRBD1. Germline V gene sequence: CDR1 SGHVS, CDR2 FQNEAQ. This CDR3 is built from 16 residues. J lost 2 bases, V lost 6 bases, and 7 bases had no gene match. The CDR3 DNA reads TGTGCCAGCAGTTCACCGGGACAGGGAAACACCGGGGAGCTGTTTTTT. Translating it yields CASSSPGQGNTGELFF.

The chain links TRBV2 to TRBJ2-3; 8 bases line up with TRBD2. This CDR3 contains 15 residues. The V segment lost 3 bases and the J segment 3 bases; nucleotides outside the gene matches: 5. CDR1 and CDR2 from the germline V gene are SNHLY and FYNNEI. CDR3 in DNA: TGTGCCAGCAGTGACGGGGGGGGCGATACAGATACGCAGTATTTT. Its translation: CASSDGGGDTDTQYF.

Comment on this clonotype: Just one base apart from a much larger clone, this may be a read error. The gene calls are TRBV7-6 and TRBJ2-1, with D unresolved. Germline CDR1 and CDR2: SGHVS and FNYEAQ. CDR3 length equals 15 residues. The V end lost 5 bases, the J end lost 6 bases, and 17 bases lay between the germline ends. The CDR3 sequence: CASSPRAYSCNEQFF. DNA for the CDR3: TGTGCCAGCAGCCCTCGGGCCTACTCGTGCAATGAGCAGTTCTTC.

The chain employs TRBV20-1 and TRBJ1-6, with D maybe TRBD1 (5 bases). Trimming took 0 bases from V and 8 from J, leaving 20 bases between them. Germline values: CDR1 DFQATT, CDR2 SNEGSKA (reference sequence). The CDR3 loop spans 17 amino acids. CDR3 residues: CSARDPSPAGKYSPLHF. Here the CDR3 DNA reads TGCAGTGCTAGAGATCCCTCACCGGCAGGGAAGTATTCACCCCTCCACTTT.

This clonotype was counted only a few times. V and J are TRBV7-8 and TRBJ2-7; 7 positions agree with TRBD1. With V trimmed by 1 base and J by 3 bases, 9 bases remained unmatched. The CDR3 is made up of 16 amino acids. CDR1 and CDR2 from the germline V gene are SGHVS and FQNEAQ. CDR3 in DNA: TGTGCCAGCAGCTTAGATCGACAGGGTGGGAACTACGAGCAGTACGTC. It codes for CASSLDRQGGNYEQYV.

The rearrangement uses TRBV27 and TRBJ1-1; D is possibly TRBD1 (5 bases). CDR3 length: 16 residues. CDR1 and CDR2 (germline): MNHEY, SMNVEV (reference sequence). V dropped 5 bases and J dropped 0 bases, with 16 bases sitting between them. The CDR3 protein is CASSPLWDYMNTEAFF. The CDR3 DNA follows: TGTGCCAGCAGTCCCCTTTGGGACTATATGAACACTGAAGCTTTCTTT.

CDR3 in DNA: TGTGCCAGCAGTTACGGCCTAGCGGGGTCTAAAGACAATGAGCAGTTCTTC. Translating it yields CASSYGLAGSKDNEQFF. The rearrangement links TRBV6-5 to TRBJ2-1; the match to TRBD2 covers 9 bases. Per germline, CDR1 MNHEY and CDR2 SVGAGI. CDR3 length: 17 residues. V shed 2 bases, J shed 5 bases, and the junction held 10 bases outside the gene matches.

This clonotype was recorded at least ten times. The rearrangement uses TRBV27 and TRBJ2-7; 11 bases map to TRBD2. The CDR3 runs 15 residues. Germline V gene sequence: CDR1 MNHEY, CDR2 SMNVEV (reference sequence). V was clipped by 0 bases and J by 4 bases; unmatched bases: 2. CDR3: CASSLSTSGVYEQYF. DNA for the CDR3: TGTGCCAGCAGTTTATCGACTAGCGGGGTGTACGAGCAGTACTTC.